Listed below are T cell receptor beta chains from one sample, sequenced in a study of blood T cells in healthy people across ages. TCRdb fed the 5' RACE reads into MiXCR, producing one record per CDR3 protein. This table has 700,000 to 900,000 distinct CDR3 sequences, about a quarter appearing once. These records were also assigned to another study, of T cells of mothers and their children.

The sequencing sample was made of blood. Receptors were obtained from a boy between 10 and 17 years old in good health. Both conserved end residues are part of each CDR3. Fields, in order: V gene, J gene, D gene, clone size, CDR3 DNA, CDR3 protein. A D gene is named only where the DNA matches it firmly. Some rows mark clone size as missing; the rest say once, few, many or name a class of expanded clone.

v_call: TRBV3-1
j_call: TRBJ2-3
d_call: TRBD1
clone_size: NA
cdr3_nt: TGTGCCAGCAGCCAGGCAGGGGGCCTCCCAGATACGCAGTATTTT
cdr3_aa: CASSQAGGLPDTQYF

v_call: TRBV12-3/TRBV12-4
j_call: TRBJ1-4
d_call: NA
clone_size: NA
cdr3_nt: TGTGCCAGCAGTTTTAACCGATTTGAAAAACTGTTTTTT
cdr3_aa: CASSFNRFEKLFF

v_call: TRBV29-1
j_call: TRBJ1-2
d_call: NA
clone_size: NA
cdr3_nt: TGCAGCGTCCCCTACCACGGGGAGCACTATGGCTACACCTTC
cdr3_aa: CSVPYHGEHYGYTF

v_call: TRBV28
j_call: TRBJ1-2
d_call: TRBD1
clone_size: few
cdr3_nt: TGTGCCAGCAGCCGGGACAGGGGGTTTCCTAACTATGGCTACACCTTC
cdr3_aa: CASSRDRGFPNYGYTF

v_call: TRBV12-3/TRBV12-4
j_call: TRBJ2-7
d_call: TRBD2
clone_size: few
cdr3_nt: TGTGCCAGCAGTCCCCAGGGTAGCGGGGGTCCCTACGAGCAGTACTTC
cdr3_aa: CASSPQGSGGPYEQYF

v_call: TRBV10-3
j_call: TRBJ2-1
d_call: TRBD2
clone_size: NA
cdr3_nt: TGTGCCATCACCGGGACTAGCCCCTCCGATGAGCAGTTCTTC
cdr3_aa: CAITGTSPSDEQFF

v_call: TRBV9
j_call: TRBJ1-2
d_call: NA
clone_size: NA
cdr3_nt: TGTGCCAGCAGCGCGGGGGGAACTGGCGGCTACACCTTC
cdr3_aa: CASSAGGTGGYTF

v_call: TRBV20-1
j_call: TRBJ2-7
d_call: TRBD1
clone_size: NA
cdr3_nt: TGCAGTGCTAACAGGGGGTACTACGAGCAGTACTTC
cdr3_aa: CSANRGYYEQYF

v_call: TRBV11-2
j_call: TRBJ2-2
d_call: TRBD2
clone_size: NA
cdr3_nt: TGTGCCAGCAGCTTCCTCGGTAGCGGGGCCGGGGAGCTGTTTTTT
cdr3_aa: CASSFLGSGAGELFF

v_call: TRBV6-5
j_call: TRBJ1-1
d_call: TRBD1
clone_size: NA
cdr3_nt: TGTGCCAGCAGTCAGGGACAGGGGATCACTGAAGCTTTCTTT
cdr3_aa: CASSQGQGITEAFF

v_call: TRBV27
j_call: TRBJ1-5
d_call: TRBD1
clone_size: NA
cdr3_nt: TGTGCCAGCAGTTCGACAGGGTCTAGCAATCAGCCCCAGCATTTT
cdr3_aa: CASSSTGSSNQPQHF